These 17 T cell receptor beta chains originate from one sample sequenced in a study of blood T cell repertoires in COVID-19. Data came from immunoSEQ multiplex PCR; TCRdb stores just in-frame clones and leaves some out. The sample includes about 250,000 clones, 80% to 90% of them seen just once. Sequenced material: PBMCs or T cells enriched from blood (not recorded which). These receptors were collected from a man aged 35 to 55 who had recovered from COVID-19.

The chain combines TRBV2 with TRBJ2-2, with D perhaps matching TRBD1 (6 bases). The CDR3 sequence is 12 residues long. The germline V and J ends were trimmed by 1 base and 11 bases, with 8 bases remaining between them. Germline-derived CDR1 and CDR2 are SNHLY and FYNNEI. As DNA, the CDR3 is TGTGCCAGCAGTGAAGACAGGGTCGAGCTGTTTTTT. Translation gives CASSEDRVELFF.

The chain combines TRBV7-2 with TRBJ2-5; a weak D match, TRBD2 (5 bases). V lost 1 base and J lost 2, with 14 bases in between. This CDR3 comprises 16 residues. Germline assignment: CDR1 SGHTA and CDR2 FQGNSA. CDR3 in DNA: TGTGCCAGCAGCTTAGGAGGGTTTGGGTTTCAAGAGACCCAGTACTTC. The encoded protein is CASSLGGFGFQETQYF.

The chain's CDR3 is CASSILSRNYGYTF. Written as DNA, the CDR3 is TGTGCCAGCAGTATACTATCACGAAACTATGGCTACACCTTC. V is TRBV28 and J is TRBJ1-2; the D is unclear. V lost 5 bases and J lost 2, with 12 bases in between. Germline V gene data show CDR1 as MDHEN and CDR2 as SYDVKM. This CDR3 is 14 amino acids long.

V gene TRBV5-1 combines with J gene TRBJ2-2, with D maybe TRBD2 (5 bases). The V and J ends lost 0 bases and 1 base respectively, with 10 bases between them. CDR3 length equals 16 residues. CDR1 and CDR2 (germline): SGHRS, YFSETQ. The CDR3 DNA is TGCGCCAGCAGCTTGGGAGCAGCGGTGAACACCGGGGAGCTGTTTTTT. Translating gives CASSLGAAVNTGELFF.

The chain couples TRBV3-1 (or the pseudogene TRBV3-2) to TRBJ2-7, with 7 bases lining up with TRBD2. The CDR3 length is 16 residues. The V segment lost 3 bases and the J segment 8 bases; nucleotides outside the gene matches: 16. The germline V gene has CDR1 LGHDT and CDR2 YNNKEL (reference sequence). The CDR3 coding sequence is TGTGCCAGCAGCCAGGGGGGGACTACCCGAGTTTTGAAGCAGTACTTC. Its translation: CASSQGGTTRVLKQYF.

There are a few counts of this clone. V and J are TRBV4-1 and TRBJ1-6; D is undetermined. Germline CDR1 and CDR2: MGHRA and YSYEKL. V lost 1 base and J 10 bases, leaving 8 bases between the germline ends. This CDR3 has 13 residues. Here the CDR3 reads CASSQGVISPLHF. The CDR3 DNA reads TGCGCCAGCAGCCAAGGAGTGATATCACCCCTCCACTTT.

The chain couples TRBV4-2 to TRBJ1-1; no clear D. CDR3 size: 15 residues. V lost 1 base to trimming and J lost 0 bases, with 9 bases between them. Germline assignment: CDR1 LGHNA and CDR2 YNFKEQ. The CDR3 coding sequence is TGTGCCAGCAGCCAAGTTCTTACGGTGAACACTGAAGCTTTCTTT. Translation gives CASSQVLTVNTEAFF.

CDR3 in DNA: TGTGCCAGCAGCCAACCTCGGACAGGGCTATTCTCCACCGGGGAGCTGTTTTTT. Amino acids: CASSQPRTGLFSTGELFF. The gene calls are TRBV3-1 (or the pseudogene TRBV3-2) and TRBJ2-2, with 8 bases fitting TRBD1. With 2 bases clipped from V and 4 bases from J, the junction kept 12 bases outside the gene matches. The germline CDR1 and CDR2 sequences are LGHDT and YNNKEL (reference sequence). The CDR3 sequence is 18 residues long.

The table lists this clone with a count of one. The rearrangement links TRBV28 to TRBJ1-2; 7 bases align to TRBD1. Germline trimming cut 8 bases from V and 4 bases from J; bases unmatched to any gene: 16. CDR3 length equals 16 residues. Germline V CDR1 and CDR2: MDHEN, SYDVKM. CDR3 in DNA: TGTGCCAGCCAATTTCCGGGACAGTTGCTTCGCTATGGCTACACCTTC. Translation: CASQFPGQLLRYGYTF.

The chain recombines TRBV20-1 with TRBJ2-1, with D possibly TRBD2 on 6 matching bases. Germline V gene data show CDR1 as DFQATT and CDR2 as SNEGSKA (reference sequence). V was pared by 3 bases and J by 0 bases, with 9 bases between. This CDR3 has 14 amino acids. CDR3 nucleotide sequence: TGCAGTGCTAGTTCGGGAGTCTCCTACAATGAGCAGTTCTTC. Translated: CSASSGVSYNEQFF.

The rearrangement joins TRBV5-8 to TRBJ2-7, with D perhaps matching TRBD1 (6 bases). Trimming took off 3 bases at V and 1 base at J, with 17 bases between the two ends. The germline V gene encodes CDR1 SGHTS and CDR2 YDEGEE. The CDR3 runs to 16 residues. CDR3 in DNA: TGTGCCAGCAGCTCCCTCACCCGGACAGCATCCTACGAGCAGTACTTC. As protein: CASSSLTRTASYEQYF.

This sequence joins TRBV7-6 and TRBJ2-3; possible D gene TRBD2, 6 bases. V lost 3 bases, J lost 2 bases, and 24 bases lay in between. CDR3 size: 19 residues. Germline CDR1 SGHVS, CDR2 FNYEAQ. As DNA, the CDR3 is TGTGCCAGCAGCTTTGGGGGACTGGGGTTGGGGCCCAACACAGATACGCAGTATTTT. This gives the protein CASSFGGLGLGPNTDTQYF.

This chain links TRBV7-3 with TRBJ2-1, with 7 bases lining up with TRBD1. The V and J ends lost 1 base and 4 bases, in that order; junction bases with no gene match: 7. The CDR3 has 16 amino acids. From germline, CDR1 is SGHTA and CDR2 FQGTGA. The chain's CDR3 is CASSLNADRFYNEQFF. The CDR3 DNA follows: TGTGCCAGCAGCTTAAACGCGGACAGGTTTTACAATGAGCAGTTCTTC.

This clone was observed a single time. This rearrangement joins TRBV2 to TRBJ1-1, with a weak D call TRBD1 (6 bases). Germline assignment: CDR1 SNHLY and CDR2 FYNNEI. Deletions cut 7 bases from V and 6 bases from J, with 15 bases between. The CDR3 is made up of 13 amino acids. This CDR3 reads CASIPQGTAEAFF. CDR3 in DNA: TGTGCCAGCATCCCCCAGGGGACCGCTGAAGCTTTCTTT.

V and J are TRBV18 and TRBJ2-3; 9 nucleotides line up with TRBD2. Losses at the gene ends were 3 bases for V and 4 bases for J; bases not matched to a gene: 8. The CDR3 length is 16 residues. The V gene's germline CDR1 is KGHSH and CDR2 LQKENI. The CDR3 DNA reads TGTGCCAGCTCACCGATAGCGGGAGAGATCCCAGATACGCAGTATTTT. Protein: CASSPIAGEIPDTQYF.

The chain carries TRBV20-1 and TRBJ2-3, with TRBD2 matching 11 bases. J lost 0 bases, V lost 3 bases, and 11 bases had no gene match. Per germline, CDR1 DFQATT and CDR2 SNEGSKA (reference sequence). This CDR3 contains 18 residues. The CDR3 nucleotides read TGCAGTGCTAGTGAGGGGACTAGCGGAGACCTTAGCACAGATACGCAGTATTTT. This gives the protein CSASEGTSGDLSTDTQYF.

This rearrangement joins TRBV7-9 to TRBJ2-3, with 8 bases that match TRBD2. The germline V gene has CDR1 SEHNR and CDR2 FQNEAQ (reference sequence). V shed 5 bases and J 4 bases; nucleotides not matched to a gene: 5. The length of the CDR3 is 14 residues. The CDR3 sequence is CASSPGLAADTQYF. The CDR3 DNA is TGTGCCAGCAGCCCCGGACTAGCCGCAGATACGCAGTATTTT.